This TCR beta chain stems from a study of CD8 T cells in ankylosing spondylitis. This clonotype has at least ten counts. Its antigen remains unidentified. Looked up from germline, CDR1 is ENHRY and CDR2 is SYGVKD. This CDR3 has 15 residues. Trimming took off 0 bases at V and 3 bases at J, with 11 bases between the two ends. General study findings and limits: Researchers reportedly found disease-linked clones significantly enriched in matched ankylosing spondylitis synovial fluid. CD8+ by phenotype, disease-linked clones were relatively rare in peripheral blood.

TCR beta libraries were made by quantitative 5'-RACE with molecular barcodes. One entry per CDR3 protein results from TCRdb running MiXCR on the 5' RACE reads. The sample lists some 250,000 distinct CDR3 sequences; roughly 8.6% were seen once. V gene TRBV10-3 combines with J gene TRBJ1-2; a weak D match, TRBD1 (5 bases). The clonotype comes from a male donor with ankylosing spondylitis or in good health (not recorded which). Sequenced: blood, either unsorted or a sorted T cell fraction (not recorded which). The CDR3 reads CAISESKWGDYGYTF. CDR3 bases: TGTGCCATCAGTGAGTCGAAGTGGGGCGACTATGGCTACACCTTC.